These 24 T cell receptor beta chains were all obtained from the same sample, sequenced in a study of blood T cell repertoires in COVID-19. The table came from immunoSEQ multiplex PCR; TCRdb's copy has only in-frame clones and leaves some out. The sample has fewer than 200,000 clones, about 80% seen once. Sequences were obtained from peripheral blood. These receptors came from a human donor in a cohort sampled during active COVID-19.

The chain employs TRBV11-2 and TRBJ1-2; D uncertain. The CDR3 has 13 residues. The V gene's germline CDR1 is SGHAT and CDR2 FQNNGV. Trimming removed 0 bases from V and 6 bases from J, with 8 bases in between. The CDR3 DNA is TGTGCCAGCAGCTTAGATATTTCAGATGGCTACACCTTC. Its protein product is CASSLDISDGYTF. The complete variable domain, with remaining parts taken from reference TRBV11-2 and TRBJ1-2, reads EAGVAQSPRYKIIEKRQSVAFWCNPISGHATLYWYQQILGQGPKLLIQFQNNGVVDDSQLPKDRFSAERLKGVDSTLKIQPAKLEDSAVYLCASSLDISDGYTFGSGTRLTVV.

The rearrangement links TRBV28 to TRBJ2-7, with 11 nucleotides matching TRBD1. CDR3 length: 15 amino acids. Germline V gene sequence: CDR1 MDHEN, CDR2 SYDVKM. V was clipped by 5 bases and J by 2 bases; unmatched bases: 5. The CDR3 spells CASSLTGQGAYEQYF. CDR3 DNA sequence: TGTGCCAGCAGTCTGACGGGACAGGGGGCCTACGAGCAGTACTTC.

The genes are TRBV19 and TRBJ2-1; TRBD2 matches 11 bases. Per the germline V gene, CDR1 is LNHDA and CDR2 is SQIVND (reference sequence). The V and J ends lost 4 bases and 5 bases, in that order; junction bases with no gene match: 4. This CDR3 spans 15 amino acids. CDR3 loop: CASSTTSGTHNEQFF. CDR3 nucleotide sequence: TGTGCCAGTAGTACGACTAGCGGGACCCACAATGAGCAGTTCTTC.

The CDR3 region is CASSGQTGTNTGELFF. CDR3 nucleotide sequence: TGTGCCAGCTCAGGTCAGACAGGGACGAACACCGGGGAGCTGTTTTTT. This rearrangement joins TRBV18 to TRBJ2-2, with 7 positions matching TRBD1. Germline V lookup: CDR1 KGHSH, CDR2 LQKENI. V trimming: 5 bases; J trimming: 0 bases; junction bases outside the gene matches: 6. The CDR3 has 16 amino acids.

The CDR3 DNA is TGTGCCATCAGTGGATCTGAGGGACAGAACTATGGCTACACCTTC. It codes for CAISGSEGQNYGYTF. V is TRBV10-3 and J is TRBJ1-2; TRBD1 matches 7 bases. V was clipped by 4 bases and J by 2 bases; unmatched bases: 7. The germline gives CDR1 ENHRY, CDR2 SYGVKD. The length of the CDR3 is 15 residues.

This clone was detected only once. This chain uses TRBV7-2 with TRBJ2-7; TRBD1 agrees at 9 bases. After removal of 5 bases from V and 3 bases from J, the junction contained 8 bases not matched to a gene. The CDR3 totals 15 residues. Germline V gene data show CDR1 as SGHTA and CDR2 as FQGNSA. This CDR3 is CASSPPGQGYYEQYF. Written as DNA, the CDR3 is TGTGCCAGCAGCCCCCCGGGACAGGGTTACTACGAGCAGTACTTC.

The rearrangement joins TRBV5-1 to TRBJ2-7, with 8 bases aligning to TRBD1. J gave up 0 bases and V 3 bases, and 5 bases lay outside the gene matches. Per germline, CDR1 SGHRS and CDR2 YFSETQ. This CDR3 has 15 amino acids. The CDR3 coding sequence is TGCGCCAGCAGCTGGGGGGACAGGAGCTCCTACGAGCAGTACTTC. Protein sequence: CASSWGDRSSYEQYF. Using reference TRBV5-1 and TRBJ2-7 for the parts outside the CDR3, the full variable domain is KAGVTQTPRYLIKTRGQQVTLSCSPISGHRSVSWYQQTPGQGLQFLFEYFSETQRNKGNFPGRFSGRQFSNSRSEMNVSTLELGDSALYLCASSWGDRSSYEQYFGPGTRLTVT.

V is TRBV7-2 and J is TRBJ2-7; D is perhaps TRBD1 (6 bases). This CDR3 region has 15 residues. CDR1 is SGHTA and CDR2 is FQGNSA in the germline V gene. V was cut by 4 bases and J by 5 bases, with 18 bases left in between. The CDR3 is CASSSDRPIPDEQYF. The DNA for the CDR3 is TGTGCCAGCAGCTCCGACAGGCCTATTCCGGACGAGCAGTACTTC.

The sample holds one count of this clone. The V and J genes are TRBV10-2 and TRBJ1-6; no reliable D call. The CDR3 is 13 amino acids. The V gene lost 7 bases and the J gene lost 6 bases, with 10 bases spanning the gap. The germline V gene encodes CDR1 WSHSY and CDR2 SAAADI. The CDR3 DNA reads TGCGCCAGCATTGGGAGGGTTAATTCACCCCTCCACTTT. As protein: CASIGRVNSPLHF.

This clone came up once. The chain joins TRBV10-3 to TRBJ1-4; a possible D gene is TRBD1 (5 bases). V was pared by 3 bases and J by 7 bases, with 6 bases between. The CDR3 has 12 residues. Germline V gene lookup returns CDR1 ENHRY and CDR2 SYGVKD. Written as DNA, the CDR3 is TGTGCCATCAGTGAAAGGGGTGAAAAACTGTTTTTT. Its protein product is CAISERGEKLFF.

The rearrangement uses TRBV7-3 and TRBJ1-1, with 7 nucleotides matching TRBD1. The length of the CDR3 is 13 residues. CDR1 is SGHTA, CDR2 FQGTGA, per germline. V lost 4 bases to trimming and J lost 7 bases; unmatched junction nucleotides: 6. DNA for the CDR3: TGTGCCAGCAGCTCACGACAGGGCCGTGAAGCTTTCTTT. This codes for CASSSRQGREAFF.

The V gene is TRBV29-1, the J gene TRBJ2-7; TRBD2 aligns across 9 bases. This CDR3 is built from 13 residues. Germline V gives CDR1 SQVTM, CDR2 ANQGSEA. Germline trimming cut 7 bases from V and 3 bases from J; bases unmatched to any gene: 7. The CDR3, as DNA: TGCAGCGCAGCCACGACTAGCGGCTACGAGCAGTACTTC. Protein: CSAATTSGYEQYF.

Here the CDR3 DNA reads TGTGCCAGCTCACAAGGACAGGGGGCGTATGGCTACACCTTC. Amino acid sequence: CASSQGQGAYGYTF. The chain combines TRBV18 with TRBJ1-2; 11 positions match TRBD1. The V gene's germline CDR1 is KGHSH and CDR2 LQKENI. V was pared by 4 bases and J by 5 bases, with 3 bases of the junction left unmatched. CDR3 size: 14 residues.

The chain joins TRBV7-9 to TRBJ1-5; D perhaps matches TRBD1 (5 bases). CDR1 is SEHNR and CDR2 is FQNEAQ in the germline V gene (reference sequence). The germline V and J ends were trimmed by 1 base and 3 bases, with 10 bases remaining between them. The CDR3 sequence is 15 residues long. The CDR3, as DNA: TGTGCCAGCAGCTTAGGGGGCAGTAACAATCAGCCCCAGCATTTT. It specifies CASSLGGSNNQPQHF.

V usage is TRBV7-2 and J usage is TRBJ2-3; 10 bases agree with TRBD2. The CDR3 loop spans 16 amino acids. The ends lost 3 bases at V and 3 bases at J; junction bases unmatched: 6. Germline CDR1 reads SGHTA; CDR2 reads FQGNSA. CDR3 sequence reads: CASSFGVAGGTDTQYF. The CDR3 DNA reads as TGTGCCAGCAGCTTTGGGGTAGCGGGAGGTACAGATACGCAGTATTTT.

The V and J genes are TRBV9 and TRBJ2-5; D uncertain. Germline CDR1 and CDR2: SGDLS and YYNGEE. CDR3 length equals 15 residues. V lost 3 bases and J lost 5, with 17 bases in between. Here the CDR3 reads CASSAGTQVGETQYF. The CDR3 DNA reads TGTGCCAGCAGCGCAGGTACCCAAGTTGGGGAGACCCAGTACTTC.

The rearrangement links TRBV7-9 to TRBJ2-2, with D possibly matching TRBD2 (7 bases). From germline, CDR1 is SEHNR and CDR2 FQNEAQ (reference sequence). V was cut by 1 base and J by 5 bases, with 11 bases left in between. CDR3 length: 15 residues. For the CDR3, the DNA is TGTGCCAGCAGCTTAGAACAGGGAGGGACCGGGGAGCTGTTTTTT. This encodes CASSLEQGGTGELFF.

This clone has only a few counts. The chain is built from TRBV5-1 and TRBJ1-5; D is uncertain. V was clipped by 0 bases and J by 0 bases, with 7 bases between them. Germline lookup yields CDR1 SGHRS and CDR2 YFSETQ. The CDR3 consists of 15 residues. Written as DNA, the CDR3 is TGCGCCAGCAGCTTGGACGGGGTTAGCAATCAGCCCCAGCATTTT. Translation gives CASSLDGVSNQPQHF.

This chain links TRBV7-2 with TRBJ2-2, with 7 bases fitting TRBD2. CDR1 is SGHTA, CDR2 FQGNSA, per germline. With V trimmed by 1 base and J by 4 bases, 3 bases remained unmatched. CDR3 size: 15 residues. The CDR3 coding sequence is TGTGCCAGCAGCTTAGTTGCGGGAGCCACCGGGGAGCTGTTTTTT. Protein product: CASSLVAGATGELFF.

V is TRBV27 and J is TRBJ2-2; no definite D call. V lost 0 bases and J lost 7, with 12 bases in between. This CDR3 is 15 amino acids long. Germline-derived CDR1 and CDR2 are MNHEY and SMNVEV (reference sequence). CDR3 in DNA: TGTGCCAGCAGTTTATCAACCGGTCCCGTCGGGGAGCTGTTTTTT. This gives the protein CASSLSTGPVGELFF.

This chain uses TRBV5-5 with TRBJ2-7; D gene uncertain. Per germline, CDR1 SGHKS and CDR2 YYEKEE (reference sequence). V was cut by 2 bases and J by 0 bases, with 21 bases left in between. The length of the CDR3 is 18 residues. Written as DNA, the CDR3 is TGTGCCAGCAGCTTCAACCCTGATTTAGCCCGAGCCTCCTACGAGCAGTACTTC. This codes for CASSFNPDLARASYEQYF.

V usage is TRBV4-3 and J usage is TRBJ2-6; TRBD1 matches 9 bases. Germline CDR1 reads LGHNA; CDR2 reads YSLEER. The CDR3 loop spans 21 amino acids. The junction had 20 bases not matched to a gene; V was cut back by 4 bases and J by 4 bases. The DNA of the CDR3 is TGCGCCAGCAGCCCACACGTCCTAGGGGGACAGGGTTTCTCCGGGGCCAACGTCCTGACTTTC. Protein sequence: CASSPHVLGGQGFSGANVLTF.

The chain joins TRBV19 to TRBJ2-7; 7 bases fit TRBD2. Germline V lookup: CDR1 LNHDA, CDR2 SQIVND (reference sequence). Trimming removed 3 bases from V and 3 bases from J; junction bases left unmatched: 8. CDR3 length: 15 residues. The CDR3 region has the DNA TGTGCCAGTAGTATGGCTAGCGGACCAAACTACGAGCAGTACTTC. Translation: CASSMASGPNYEQYF.

This clone came up once. This chain links TRBV7-9 with TRBJ2-7; 7 bases line up with TRBD1. J lost 0 bases, V lost 5 bases, and 4 bases had no gene match. The germline V gene encodes CDR1 SEHNR and CDR2 FQNEAQ (reference sequence). The length of the CDR3 is 14 residues. The CDR3 coding sequence is TGTGCCAGCAGCGACAGGGCCAGCTCCTACGAGCAGTACTTC. Protein: CASSDRASSYEQYF.